The TCR beta chain under discussion was sequenced for a study of cytomegalovirus exposure and HLA in healthy donors (dated by TCRdb to the late 2010s). The study in broad terms: A later analysis indicated that the 130 or so validation repertoires were generated on the platform also employed for the 700 or so repertoires of the first cohort. High-throughput TCR immunosequencing, statistical association of individual TCRs with disease status, and machine learning were combined to predict cytomegalovirus infection status. A separate validation cohort of approximately 130 different subjects was used in addition to the roughly 670-subject first cohort. The study was designed to test whether signatures of past pathogen exposure could be identified by cataloging public T cell receptors. The study at large found these results: In both the original and validation cohorts, the classifier was reported to diagnose cytomegalovirus status with high specificity and sensitivity. The authors suggested that the approach could potentially be extended to other disease states and immunological phenotypes. The study gave a list of over 150 TCR beta chains associated with cytomegalovirus. A later analysis had no HLA typing for the validation cohort, so co-occurrence there was scored across all 130 or so repertoires. A few of the identified cytomegalovirus-associated TCR beta chains were confirmed in vitro to be specific for cytomegalovirus antigens. Across donors, most TCR sequences were observed very rarely, whereas some public TCRs were present in many individuals. Subsequent analysis determined that TCRs grouped into clusters in the first cohort also showed a tendency toward co-occurrence across the roughly 120 validation repertoires, and approximately 93% of cluster scores exceeded 0.

A single count supports this clone. Its antigen remains unidentified. Base qualities are not at hand, and no much larger clone is one base apart. The donors were included in the validation cohort of some 120 subjects, a group kept apart from the 666-subject first cohort. The library was obtained by the immunoSEQ multiplex PCR assay. Per the source publication's procedure: A statistical classification framework was built to diagnose cytomegalovirus status from the catalog of TCR beta chain sequences. This is the immuneACCESS table as TCRdb keeps it, with only in-frame sequences that have V and J called. A part of the clones is gone; compared with another copy, unresolved V genes explain less than half, and the rest is unexplained. The V and J calls and clone size are taken from that table; D and trimming were inferred from the DNA. For this sample the table gives around 200,000 clones, of which 70% to 90% were detected only once. About 3% of the sample is in the top ten clones.

Reading the germline V gene gives CDR1 SGHRS and CDR2 YFSETQ. V and J lose 4 bases and 3 bases, and a span of 13 bases separates them. The cysteine opens and the phenylalanine closes a CDR3 of 14 amino acids. Kept here is only the CDR3 DNA, which spans 42 bases and is read in frame from base 1. Material for sequencing was PBMCs. The sequence derives from a woman younger than 30 in good health and CMV-seronegative. The sequence links TRBV5-1 to TRBJ2-5, and TRBD2 may be the D gene, going by 5 matching bases. The nucleotides are TGCGCCAGCAGCCAAGGACTTGATAAAGAGACCCAGTACTTC. This is translated as CASSQGLDKETQYF.